The 29 T cell receptor beta chains below were found in one sample sequenced in a study of blood T cell repertoires in COVID-19. Measured with immunoSEQ multiplex PCR; TCRdb has only the in-frame clones, and not every one. The sample records 150,000 to 250,000 clones, 80% to 90% being singletons. Sample: PBMCs or T cells enriched from blood (not recorded which). These TCRs come from a man aged 35-49 years who had recovered from COVID-19.

This sequence joins TRBV19 and TRBJ1-2, with a weak D call TRBD1 (6 bases). Germline lookup yields CDR1 LNHDA and CDR2 SQIVND (reference sequence). The length of the CDR3 is 12 residues. V dropped 5 bases and J dropped 8 bases, with 12 bases sitting between them. The CDR3 nucleotides read TGTGCCAGTAGTTTTCAGGGGAGAGGCTACACCTTC. This translates into CASSFQGRGYTF.

The genes are TRBV27 and TRBJ1-2; 7 nucleotides align to TRBD1. V lost 8 bases and J lost 2; bases outside the gene matches: 5. The CDR3 covers 13 residues. The germline gives CDR1 MNHEY, CDR2 SMNVEV (reference sequence). The DNA for the CDR3 is TGTGCCAGCTCTGAGGGGGCGAACTATGGCTACACCTTC. It codes for CASSEGANYGYTF.

This chain connects TRBV9 to TRBJ1-1; D call uncertain. Trimming removed 4 bases at V and 7 bases at J, with 14 bases between. CDR3 length: 13 amino acids. CDR1 is SGDLS, CDR2 YYNGEE, per germline. The DNA for the CDR3 is TGTGCCAGCAGCCCCTTGGCCGGGTATGAAGCTTTCTTT. Residues: CASSPLAGYEAFF.

The chain recombines TRBV6-5 with TRBJ1-5; a weak D match, TRBD1 (6 bases). CDR1 MNHEY and CDR2 SVGAGI come from the germline V gene. The V end was cut by 6 bases, the J end by 9 bases, with 15 bases between. The CDR3 is 13 amino acids. CDR3 DNA: TGTGCCAGCAGCCCACGCCTGGACAGGCCCCAGCATTTT. This codes for CASSPRLDRPQHF.

The genes are TRBV6-5 and TRBJ1-1; D ambiguous. The CDR3 spans 15 residues. V lost 10 bases, J lost 0 bases, and 18 bases lay in between. From germline, CDR1 is MNHEY and CDR2 SVGAGI. This chain's CDR3 is CATRRRDIMNTEAFF. CDR3 DNA: TGTGCCACCCGCAGGAGGGATATCATGAACACTGAAGCTTTCTTT.

The chain couples TRBV18 to TRBJ2-7; 10 nucleotides match TRBD1. This CDR3 region has 14 residues. Germline CDR1 and CDR2: KGHSH and LQKENI. Losses at the gene ends were 4 bases for V and 6 bases for J; bases not matched to a gene: 6. The CDR3 DNA reads as TGTGCCAGCTCACGAGGGACAGGGGCTCTCGAGCAGTACGTC. As protein: CASSRGTGALEQYV.

This clone has just a few counts. The genes are TRBV2 and TRBJ2-3, with 10 nucleotides matching TRBD2. The CDR3 runs 15 residues. Germline V gene sequence: CDR1 SNHLY, CDR2 FYNNEI. After removal of 6 bases from V and 2 bases from J, the junction contained 5 bases not matched to a gene. DNA for the CDR3: TGTGCCAGCAGCGCACTAGCGGGAATCACAGATACGCAGTATTTT. Its protein product is CASSALAGITDTQYF.

The chain uses TRBV19 and TRBJ2-3; TRBD1 is a possible D gene (6 bases). The germline V gene encodes CDR1 LNHDA and CDR2 SQIVND (reference sequence). The V gene lost 2 bases and the J gene lost 5 bases, with 11 bases spanning the gap. The CDR3 is 14 residues long. CDR3 amino acids: CASSILQGRDTQYF. As DNA, the CDR3 is TGTGCCAGTAGTATATTACAGGGTCGAGATACGCAGTATTTT.

The V gene is TRBV4-3, the J gene TRBJ1-2, with D hard to call. The V end lost 1 base, the J end lost 3 bases, and 6 bases lay between the germline ends. Germline-derived CDR1 and CDR2 are LGHNA and YSLEER. The CDR3 spans 13 residues. The CDR3 spells CASSQAIHYGYTF. The CDR3 DNA is TGCGCCAGCAGCCAAGCCATCCACTATGGCTACACCTTC.

A single count supports this clone. The gene calls are TRBV5-5 and TRBJ2-7; tentative D call: TRBD2 (5 bases). V was trimmed by 0 bases and J by 3 bases, leaving 7 bases between them. This CDR3 contains 13 residues. Germline loops: CDR1 SGHKS, CDR2 YYEKEE (reference sequence). The CDR3 bases are TGTGCCAGCAGCTTGGTTGGAGGCTACGAGCAGTACTTC. Its protein is CASSLVGGYEQYF.

The CDR3 reads CASSKKRDGELFF. The CDR3 DNA is TGTGCCAGCAGCAAAAAGCGGGACGGGGAGCTGTTTTTT. This rearrangement joins TRBV21-1 to TRBJ2-2; the table's D call, TRBD2, has no DNA check behind it. TRBV21-1 constitutes a pseudogene. There are 13 residues in the CDR3.

This clone came up once. This sequence joins TRBV28 and TRBJ1-2; weak D call: TRBD1 (5 bases). Per the germline V gene, CDR1 is MDHEN and CDR2 is SYDVKM. The ends were cut back, 4 bases at V and 8 bases at J, with 11 bases in the middle. There are 12 residues in the CDR3. CDR3 bases: TGTGCCAGCAGTTCAGGACCAGGGGGCTACACCTTC. It translates to CASSSGPGGYTF.

The CDR3 sequence: CATSGGDTQYF. CDR3 sequence (DNA): TGTGCCACCTCAGGGGGGGATACGCAGTATTTT. This chain joins TRBV7-3 and TRBJ2-3; weak D call: TRBD1 (7 bases). V lost 10 bases to trimming and J lost 6 bases, with 11 bases between them. The CDR3 is made up of 11 amino acids. Per germline, CDR1 SGHTA and CDR2 FQGTGA.

The chain joins TRBV19 to TRBJ1-1; D is unclear. Germline CDR1 and CDR2: LNHDA and SQIVND (reference sequence). The CDR3 is 13 residues long. V lost 5 bases, J lost 2 bases, and 9 bases lay in between. CDR3 coding DNA: TGTGCCAGTAGTGGAGGGCTAAACACTGAAGCTTTCTTT. It is translated as CASSGGLNTEAFF.

The chain recombines TRBV12-5 with TRBJ2-7, with D perhaps matching TRBD1 (5 bases). The CDR3 extends over 17 amino acids. The V and J ends lost 6 bases and 0 bases respectively, with 21 bases between them. Germline V lookup: CDR1 LGHNT, CDR2 FRNRAP. The CDR3 bases are TGTGCTAGTGGCTGCACTTTGTCTCGACAGAGCTCCTACGAGCAGTACGTC. Protein sequence: CASGCTLSRQSSYEQYV.

The gene calls are TRBV5-1 and TRBJ1-4, with TRBD1 matching 9 bases. CDR3 length equals 14 residues. The V and J ends lost 4 bases and 10 bases, in that order; junction bases with no gene match: 8. Germline lookup yields CDR1 SGHRS and CDR2 YFSETQ. The CDR3 region is CASSPGTGTGKLFF. In DNA form, the CDR3 reads TGCGCCAGCAGCCCGGGGACAGGGACTGGAAAACTGTTTTTT.

This clone was seen a few times. The V and J genes are TRBV6-4 and TRBJ2-3, with TRBD2 matching over 11 bases. The germline gives CDR1 MRHNA, CDR2 SNTAGT. After removal of 6 bases from V and 0 bases from J, the junction contained 2 bases not matched to a gene. The CDR3 has 15 amino acids. CDR3 residues: CASSRTSGSTDTQYF. CDR3 DNA: TGTGCCAGCAGCCGGACTAGCGGGAGCACAGATACGCAGTATTTT.

The CDR3 region has the DNA TGTGCCTGGAGGGCGCCGGGACTTAGGAACACTGAAGCTTTCTTT. Translation: CAWRAPGLRNTEAFF. The V gene is TRBV30, the J gene TRBJ1-1; D might be TRBD1 (5 bases). The CDR3 spans 15 residues. Germline V gene sequence: CDR1 GTSNPN, CDR2 SVGIG (reference sequence). V lost 3 bases and J lost 1, with 15 bases in between.

This rearrangement joins TRBV7-9 to TRBJ1-1; D is uncertain. V was cut by 5 bases and J by 7 bases, with 14 bases left in between. CDR1 and CDR2 from the germline V gene are SEHNR and FQNEAQ (reference sequence). CDR3 length equals 13 residues. CDR3 coding DNA: TGTGCCAGCAGCACCATCGGTAACCTTGAAGCTTTCTTT. Amino acids: CASSTIGNLEAFF. Full variable domain (rest looked up from reference TRBV7-9 and TRBJ1-1): DTGVSQNPRHKITKRGQNVTFRCDPISEHNRLYWYRQTLGQGPEFLTYFQNEAQLEKSRLLSDRFSAERPKGSFSTLEIQRTEQGDSAMYLCASSTIGNLEAFFGQGTRLTVV.

The V and J genes are TRBV4-1 and TRBJ1-4, with 10 bases aligning to TRBD1. Germline assignment: CDR1 MGHRA and CDR2 YSYEKL. After removal of 2 bases from V and 8 bases from J, the junction contained 5 bases not matched to a gene. The CDR3 is 15 residues long. The CDR3 loop is CASSQRQGAREKLFF. The DNA for the CDR3 is TGCGCCAGCAGCCAACGACAGGGGGCGCGGGAAAAACTGTTTTTT.

The chain carries TRBV9 and TRBJ2-1, with 12 bases lining up with TRBD2. Trimming cost V 3 bases and J 9 bases; bases outside gene matches: 13. The CDR3 is 17 residues long. Germline V gene data show CDR1 as SGDLS and CDR2 as YYNGEE. The CDR3 sequence: CASSDSTSGSPLGEQFF. DNA for the CDR3: TGTGCCAGCAGCGACTCGACTAGCGGGAGTCCCCTTGGTGAGCAGTTCTTC.

This sequence joins TRBV20-1 and TRBJ2-1, with 7 nucleotides matching TRBD1. The germline gives CDR1 DFQATT, CDR2 SNEGSKA (reference sequence). CDR3 length: 10 residues. The CDR3 region is CSPGGNEQFF. The CDR3 bases are TGCAGCCCAGGGGGAAACGAGCAGTTCTTC.

The chain links TRBV18 to TRBJ1-3; tentative D call: TRBD1 (6 bases). This CDR3 has 13 amino acids. V was cut by 1 base and J by 10 bases, with 11 bases left in between. Germline CDR1 is KGHSH and CDR2 is LQKENI. The CDR3 DNA follows: TGTGCCAGCTCACCACGGTCAGGGGAGACCATATATTTT. Protein product: CASSPRSGETIYF.

The V gene is TRBV18, the J gene TRBJ2-1; possibly TRBD2 for D (6 bases). The V and J ends lost 0 bases and 7 bases respectively, with 16 bases between them. The germline gives CDR1 KGHSH, CDR2 LQKENI. The CDR3 is 16 residues long. The CDR3 DNA reads TGTGCCAGCTCACCACCTAGCGGAACTGTGATTAATGAGCAGTTCTTC. Translation: CASSPPSGTVINEQFF.

This chain joins TRBV18 and TRBJ2-3; 8 bases agree with TRBD2. The length of the CDR3 is 17 residues. Trimming cost V 0 bases and J 1 base; bases outside gene matches: 6. Germline V gene data show CDR1 as KGHSH and CDR2 as LQKENI. CDR3 loop: CASSPPRLLAGTDTQYF. DNA of the CDR3: TGTGCCAGCTCACCACCCCGGTTACTAGCGGGCACAGATACGCAGTATTTT.

The chain recombines TRBV18 with TRBJ1-1; 9 nucleotides agree with TRBD1. The CDR3 extends over 18 amino acids. J lost 6 bases, V lost 0 bases, and 14 bases had no gene match. Germline CDR1 and CDR2: KGHSH and LQKENI. The DNA for the CDR3 is TGTGCCAGCTCACCACCAAACAGGGGGCAAACGAGTCAGGCTGAAGCTTTCTTT. Protein: CASSPPNRGQTSQAEAFF.

This clone has a handful of counts. V usage is TRBV5-1 and J usage is TRBJ2-1; D call uncertain. There are 12 residues in the CDR3. Germline CDR1 reads SGHRS; CDR2 reads YFSETQ. V was cut by 3 bases and J by 4 bases, with 5 bases left in between. The CDR3 DNA reads TGCGCCAGCAGCTCCCTGTACAATGAGCAGTTCTTC. As protein: CASSSLYNEQFF.

The chain recombines TRBV5-1 with TRBJ1-6; D gene ambiguous. Germline CDR1 SGHRS, CDR2 YFSETQ. The CDR3 length is 14 residues. Trimming took 2 bases from V and 6 from J, leaving 9 bases between them. CDR3 nucleotides: TGCGCCAGCAGCTTTGACGGAGTTAATTCACCCCTCCACTTT. This sequence encodes CASSFDGVNSPLHF.

The chain combines TRBV29-1 with TRBJ1-2; D is undetermined. Germline V gives CDR1 SQVTM, CDR2 ANQGSEA. Trimming pared 6 bases from V and 0 bases from J, leaving 14 bases between. The CDR3 runs 14 residues. The CDR3 here is CSVLEIIPNYGYTF. The CDR3 DNA is TGCAGCGTCCTCGAGATAATACCTAACTATGGCTACACCTTC.